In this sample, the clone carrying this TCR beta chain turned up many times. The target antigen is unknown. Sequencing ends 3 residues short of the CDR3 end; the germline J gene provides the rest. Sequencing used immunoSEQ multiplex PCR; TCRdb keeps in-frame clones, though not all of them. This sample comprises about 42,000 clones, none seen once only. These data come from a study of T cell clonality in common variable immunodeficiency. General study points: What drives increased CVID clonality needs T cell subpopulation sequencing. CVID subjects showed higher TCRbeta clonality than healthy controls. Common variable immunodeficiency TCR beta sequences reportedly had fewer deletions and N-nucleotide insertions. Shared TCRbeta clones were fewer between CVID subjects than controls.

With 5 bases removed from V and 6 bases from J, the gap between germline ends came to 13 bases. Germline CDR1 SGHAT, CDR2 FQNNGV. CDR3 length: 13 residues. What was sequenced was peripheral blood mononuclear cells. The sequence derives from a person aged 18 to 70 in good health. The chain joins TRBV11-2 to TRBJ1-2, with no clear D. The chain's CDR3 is CASSRGTVDGYTF. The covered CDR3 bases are TGTGCCAGCAGCCGGGGTACCGTCGATGGC.